This T cell receptor beta chain was documented in a study of human T cells and chemical hapten exposure (dated by TCRdb to the early 2020s). A note on the overall study: For sensitization, 2% DPC in acetone was applied to an approximately 2 cm by approximately 2 cm area of upper inner arm skin. Weekly therapeutic DPC doses were additionally applied to the scalp of patients throughout the roughly 22-week study period. Patch tests used Finn chambers with 0.01% DPC on the upper back, scored after 6 days by International Contact Dermatitis Research Group standards. Most of the patients in the cohort were female, and the cohort covered alopecia areata with under or over 50% scalp involvement, alopecia totalis and alopecia universalis. Libraries were combined into a pool for sequencing, and differences in TCR yield between samples came mainly from small differences in library volumes within the pool. In alopecia patients, the study followed how the peripheral blood TCR repertoire changed in vivo over primary and secondary sensitization to diphenylcyclopropenone (DPC), a hapten. Blood was sampled from patients pre-sensitization (week 0) and at 2, 6 and about 24 weeks after DPC sensitization. Blood for TCR sequencing was provided by twenty-nine alopecia patients at one to four time points (pre-sensitization, 2, 6 and 24 weeks). The study at large found these results: After repeated subsampling, the strength of the expansion versus patch-test correlation and the threshold at which it became significant changed. Because every patient had alopecia, a presumed autoimmune disease, the patients' immune response might differ from that of healthy individuals. Expanded TCRs formed significantly more large CDR3 similarity clusters than pre-sensitization or healthy control sets, consistent with antigen-driven responses. The number of PT1 expanded TCRs positively correlated with patch test score, significant at thresholds 8, 16 and 32 but not 4. DPC sensitization did not change how many TCRs were above 1 in 1000 frequency, and no evidence was found of alterations in global repertoire structure.

The time point tag for this specimen amounts to: patch test 1, 2 weeks after DPC sensitization. Reading the label with the study, this specimen's treatment or condition is: therapeutic diphenylcyclopropenone sensitization with weekly scalp DPC. At each patch-test visit, blood was drawn before the patch test was applied. Patients were eligible if aged 18 to 70, diagnosed with alopecia and judged suitable for DPC therapy, and pregnant patients were excluded. Total RNA was extracted from unfractionated whole blood that had been collected in Tempus Blood RNA tubes. Libraries were constructed by RACE. Sequencing used a NextSeq 500. During library preparation, unique molecular identifiers were attached to individual cDNA molecules so that TCRs could be counted quantitatively and reproducibly. Both TCR alpha and TCR beta chains were sequenced from each blood RNA sample. The paper's data handling went like this. Samples had a median of roughly 91,000 TCRs, with a range from about 23,224 to 690,600. V, J and CDR3 annotation of the TCR reads was carried out using the Decombinator software suite. For the PS versus PT1 abundance plots, all samples were subsampled to the same number of TCRs (28,000). TCRs were defined as expanded if absent before sensitization and observed at least eight times at the 2-week time point. The raw public data were reprocessed by TCRdb itself: fastp quality trimming at Q25, MiXCR clonotype calling, in-frame beta chains only. Every distinct CDR3 protein forms one entry, paired with its most common genes and DNA. The V and J calls here are based on TCRdb, not the publication. The sample has some 180,000 distinct CDR3 sequences on record, about a fifth of them singletons. The ten largest clones add up to under 8.5% of the sample.

This clonotype was seen a handful of times. Its recognized antigen is unknown. Base qualities were left out, and no much larger clone turns up one base away. The CDR1 and CDR2 encoded by the germline V gene are SGHRS and YFSETQ. Inclusive of the bounding cysteine and phenylalanine, the CDR3 is 14 residues long. Solely the CDR3 DNA is kept, with 42 bases framed from the first base. A distance of 14 bases separates the germline ends of V and J, which lose 3 bases and 5 bases respectively. The sequence is built from TRBV5-1 and TRBJ1-1, and possibly TRBD1, on 5 matching bases. Sequenced material: whole blood, taken in connection with sensitization to the hapten diphenylcyclopropenone (DPC). The receptor was derived from a woman between 45 and 65 years old with alopecia areata. Some clones in this sample may be carry-over from other donors' samples. In nucleotides, the sequence is TGCGCCAGCAGCTGGGGGGAGGGAGGTACTGAAGCTTTCTTT. Its protein reads: CASSWGEGGTEAFF.